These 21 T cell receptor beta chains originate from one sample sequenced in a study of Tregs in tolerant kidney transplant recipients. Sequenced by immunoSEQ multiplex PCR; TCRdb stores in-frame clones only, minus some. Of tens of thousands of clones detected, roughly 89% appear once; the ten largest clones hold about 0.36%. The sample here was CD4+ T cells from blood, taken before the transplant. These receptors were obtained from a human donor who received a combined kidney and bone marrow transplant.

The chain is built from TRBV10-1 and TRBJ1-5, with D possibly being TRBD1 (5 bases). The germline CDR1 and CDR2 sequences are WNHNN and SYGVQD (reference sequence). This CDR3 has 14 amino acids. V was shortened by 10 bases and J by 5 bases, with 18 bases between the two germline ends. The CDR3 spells CATSFTGRDQPQHF. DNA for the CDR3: TGCGCCACCTCGTTTACAGGACGGGATCAGCCCCAGCATTTT.

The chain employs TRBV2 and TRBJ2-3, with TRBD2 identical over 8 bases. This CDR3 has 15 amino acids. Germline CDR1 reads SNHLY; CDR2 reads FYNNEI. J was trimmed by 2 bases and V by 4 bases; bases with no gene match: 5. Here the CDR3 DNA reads TGTGCCAGCAGTGTACAGCGGGGGCTCACAGATACGCAGTATTTT. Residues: CASSVQRGLTDTQYF.

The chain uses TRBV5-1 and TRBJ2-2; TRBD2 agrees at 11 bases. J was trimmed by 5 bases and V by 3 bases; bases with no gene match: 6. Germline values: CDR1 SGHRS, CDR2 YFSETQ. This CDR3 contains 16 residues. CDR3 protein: CASSSAGTSGTGELFF. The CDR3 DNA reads TGCGCCAGCAGCTCAGCCGGGACTAGCGGTACCGGGGAGCTGTTTTTT.

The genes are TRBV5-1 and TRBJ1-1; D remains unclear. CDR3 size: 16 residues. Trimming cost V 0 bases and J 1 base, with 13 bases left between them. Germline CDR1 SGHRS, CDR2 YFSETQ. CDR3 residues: CASSLGSNPRNTEAFF. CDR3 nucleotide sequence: TGCGCCAGCAGCTTGGGCTCCAACCCTAGGAACACTGAAGCTTTCTTT.

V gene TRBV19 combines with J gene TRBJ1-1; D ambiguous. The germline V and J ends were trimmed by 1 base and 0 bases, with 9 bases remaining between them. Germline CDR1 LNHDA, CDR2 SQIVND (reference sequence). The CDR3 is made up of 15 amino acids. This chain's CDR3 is CASSIARRMNTEAFF. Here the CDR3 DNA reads TGTGCCAGTAGTATAGCTCGGAGGATGAACACTGAAGCTTTCTTT. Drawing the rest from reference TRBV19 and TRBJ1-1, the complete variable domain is DGGITQSPKYLFRKEGQNVTLSCEQNLNHDAMYWYRQDPGQGLRLIYYSQIVNDFQKGDIAEGYSVSREKKESFPLTVTSAQKNPTAFYLCASSIARRMNTEAFFGQGTRLTVV.

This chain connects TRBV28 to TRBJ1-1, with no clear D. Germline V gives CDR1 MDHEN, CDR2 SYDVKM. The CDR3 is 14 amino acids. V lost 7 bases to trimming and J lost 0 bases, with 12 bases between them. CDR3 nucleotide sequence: TGTGCCAGCATAGACCCGGCGGTGAACACTGAAGCTTTCTTT. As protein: CASIDPAVNTEAFF.

The CDR3 bases are TGTGCCAGCAGCCGTATGATGGCAGGGGACTATGGCTACACCTTC. Amino acids: CASSRMMAGDYGYTF. This chain connects TRBV7-2 to TRBJ1-2, with a tentative D call TRBD1 (6 bases). Germline values: CDR1 SGHTA, CDR2 FQGNSA. The CDR3 totals 15 residues. V gave up 5 bases and J gave up 3 bases, with 16 bases separating them.

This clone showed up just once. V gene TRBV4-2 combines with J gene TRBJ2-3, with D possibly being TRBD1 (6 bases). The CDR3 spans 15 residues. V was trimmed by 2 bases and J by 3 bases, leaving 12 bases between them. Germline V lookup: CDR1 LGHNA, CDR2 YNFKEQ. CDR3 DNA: TGTGCCAGCAGCCAATACAGGGACGGAACAGATACGCAGTATTTT. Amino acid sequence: CASSQYRDGTDTQYF.

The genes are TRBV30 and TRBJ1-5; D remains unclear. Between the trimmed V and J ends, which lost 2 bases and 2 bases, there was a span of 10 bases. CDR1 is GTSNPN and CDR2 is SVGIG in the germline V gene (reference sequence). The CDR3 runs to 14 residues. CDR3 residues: CAWSPGFGNQPQHF. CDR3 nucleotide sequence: TGTGCCTGGAGTCCCGGGTTCGGCAATCAGCCCCAGCATTTT. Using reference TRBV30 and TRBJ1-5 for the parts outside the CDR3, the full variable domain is SQTIHQWPATLVQPVGSPLSLECTVEGTSNPNLYWYRQAAGRGLQLLFYSVGIGQISSEVPQNLSASRPQDRQFILSSKKLLLSDSGFYLCAWSPGFGNQPQHFGDGTRLSIL.

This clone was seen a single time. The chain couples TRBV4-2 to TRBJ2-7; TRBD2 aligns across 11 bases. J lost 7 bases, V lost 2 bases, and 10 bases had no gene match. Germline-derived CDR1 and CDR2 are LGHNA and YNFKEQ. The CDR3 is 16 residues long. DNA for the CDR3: TGTGCCAGCAGCCAACGAACGACTAGCGGGACGGGGGAGCAGTACTTC. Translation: CASSQRTTSGTGEQYF.

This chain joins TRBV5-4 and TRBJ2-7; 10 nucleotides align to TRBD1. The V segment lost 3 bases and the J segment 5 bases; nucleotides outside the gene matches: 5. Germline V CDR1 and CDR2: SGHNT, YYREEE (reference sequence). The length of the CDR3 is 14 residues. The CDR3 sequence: CASSSPGQGNEQYF. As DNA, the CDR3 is TGTGCCAGCAGCTCCCCGGGACAGGGGAACGAGCAGTACTTC. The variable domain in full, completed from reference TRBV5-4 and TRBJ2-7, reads ETGVTQSPTHLIKTRGQQVTLRCSSQSGHNTVSWYQQALGQGPQFIFQYYREEENGRGNFPPRFSGLQFPNYSSELNVNALELDDSALYLCASSSPGQGNEQYFGPGTRLTVT.

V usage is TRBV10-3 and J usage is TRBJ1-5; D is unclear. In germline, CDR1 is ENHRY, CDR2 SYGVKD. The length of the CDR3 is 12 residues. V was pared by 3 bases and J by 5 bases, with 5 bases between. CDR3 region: CAISESDQPQHF. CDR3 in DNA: TGTGCCATCAGTGAATCTGATCAGCCCCAGCATTTT.

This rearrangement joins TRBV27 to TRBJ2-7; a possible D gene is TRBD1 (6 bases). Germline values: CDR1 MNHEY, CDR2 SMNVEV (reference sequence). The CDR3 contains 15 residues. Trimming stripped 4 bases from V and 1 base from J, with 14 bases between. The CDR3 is CASSSPGHLSYEQYF. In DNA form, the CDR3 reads TGTGCCAGCAGTTCCCCGGGACACCTTTCCTACGAGCAGTACTTC.

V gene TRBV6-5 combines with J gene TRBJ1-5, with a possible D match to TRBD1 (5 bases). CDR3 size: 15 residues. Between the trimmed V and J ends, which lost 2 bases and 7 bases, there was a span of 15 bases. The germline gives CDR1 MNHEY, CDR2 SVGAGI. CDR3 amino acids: CASSYGADGGQPQHF. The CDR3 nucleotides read TGTGCCAGCAGTTACGGGGCAGACGGGGGACAGCCCCAGCATTTT.

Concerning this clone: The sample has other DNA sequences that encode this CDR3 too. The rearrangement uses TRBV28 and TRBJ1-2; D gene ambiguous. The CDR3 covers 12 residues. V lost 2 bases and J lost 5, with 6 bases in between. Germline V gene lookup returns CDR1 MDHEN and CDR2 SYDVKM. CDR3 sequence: CASSLPDYGYTF. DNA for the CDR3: TGTGCCAGCAGTTTACCAGATTATGGCTACACCTTC.

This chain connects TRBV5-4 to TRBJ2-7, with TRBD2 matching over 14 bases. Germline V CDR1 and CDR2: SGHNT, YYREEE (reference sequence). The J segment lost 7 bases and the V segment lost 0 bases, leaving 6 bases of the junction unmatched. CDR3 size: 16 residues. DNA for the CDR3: TGTGCCAGCAGCTTGGGGGGGACTAGCGGGAGTTGGGAGCAGTACTTC. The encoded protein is CASSLGGTSGSWEQYF. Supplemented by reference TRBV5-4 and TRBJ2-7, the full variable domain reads ETGVTQSPTHLIKTRGQQVTLRCSSQSGHNTVSWYQQALGQGPQFIFQYYREEENGRGNFPPRFSGLQFPNYSSELNVNALELDDSALYLCASSLGGTSGSWEQYFGPGTRLTVT.

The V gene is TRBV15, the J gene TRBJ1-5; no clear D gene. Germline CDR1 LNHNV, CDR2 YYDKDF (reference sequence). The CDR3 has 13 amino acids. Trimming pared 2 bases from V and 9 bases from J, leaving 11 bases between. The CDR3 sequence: CATSRYLGRPQHF. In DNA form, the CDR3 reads TGTGCCACCAGCAGATATTTGGGGAGGCCCCAGCATTTT.

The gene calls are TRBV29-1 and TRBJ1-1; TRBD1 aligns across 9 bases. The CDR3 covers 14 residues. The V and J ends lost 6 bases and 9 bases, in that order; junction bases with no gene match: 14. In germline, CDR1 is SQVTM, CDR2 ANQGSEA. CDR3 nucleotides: TGCAGCGTGCTGGGACAGGGTTGGAAAGGTAAAGCTTTCTTT. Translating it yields CSVLGQGWKGKAFF.

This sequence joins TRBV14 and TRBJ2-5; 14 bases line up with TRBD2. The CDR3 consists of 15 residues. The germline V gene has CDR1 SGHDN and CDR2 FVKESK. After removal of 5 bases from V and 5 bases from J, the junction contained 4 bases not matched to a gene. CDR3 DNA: TGTGCCAGCAGCACCCGGACTAGCGGGAGGGAGACCCAGTACTTC. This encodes CASSTRTSGRETQYF.

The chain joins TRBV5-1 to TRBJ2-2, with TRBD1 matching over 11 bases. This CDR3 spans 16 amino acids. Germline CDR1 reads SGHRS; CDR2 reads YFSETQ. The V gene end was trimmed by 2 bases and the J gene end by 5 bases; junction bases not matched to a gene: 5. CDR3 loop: CASSFGGTGGTGELFF. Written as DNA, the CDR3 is TGCGCCAGCAGCTTTGGTGGGACAGGGGGGACCGGGGAGCTGTTTTTT.

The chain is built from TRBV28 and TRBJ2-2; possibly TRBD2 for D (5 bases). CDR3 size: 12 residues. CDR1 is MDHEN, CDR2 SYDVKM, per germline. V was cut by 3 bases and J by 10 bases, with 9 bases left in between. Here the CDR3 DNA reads TGTGCCAGCAGTTTGGTGGGAGAGGAGCTGTTTTTT. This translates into CASSLVGEELFF.